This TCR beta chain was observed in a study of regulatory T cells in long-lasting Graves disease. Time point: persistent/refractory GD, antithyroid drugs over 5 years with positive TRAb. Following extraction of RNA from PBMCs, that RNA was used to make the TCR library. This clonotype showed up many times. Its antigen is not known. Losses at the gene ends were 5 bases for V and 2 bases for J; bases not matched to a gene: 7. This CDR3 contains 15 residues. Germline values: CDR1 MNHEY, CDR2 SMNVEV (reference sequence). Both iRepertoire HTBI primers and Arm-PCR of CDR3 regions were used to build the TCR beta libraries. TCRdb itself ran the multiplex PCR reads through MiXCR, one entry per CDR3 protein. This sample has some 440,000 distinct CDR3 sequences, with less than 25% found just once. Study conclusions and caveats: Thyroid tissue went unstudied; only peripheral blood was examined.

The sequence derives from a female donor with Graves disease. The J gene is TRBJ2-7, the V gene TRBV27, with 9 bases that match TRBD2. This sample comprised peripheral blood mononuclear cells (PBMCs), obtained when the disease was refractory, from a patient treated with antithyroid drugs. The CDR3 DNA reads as TGTGCCAGCAGTCCAGGACTAGCGCAAACCTACGAGCAGTACTTC. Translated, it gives CASSPGLAQTYEQYF.